This T cell receptor (beta chain) was documented in a study of shared clonotypes between healthy human individuals. The CDR3 contains 14 residues. Trimming removed 1 base from V and 5 bases from J, with 11 bases in between. CDR1 and CDR2 from the germline V gene are LNHDA and SQIVND (reference sequence). Here immunoSEQ multiplex PCR was the method, and the copy in TCRdb shows in-frame clones only, minus some. The sample consists of around 1.4 million clones, just under 99% of them appearing once. This clonotype was obtained from a man aged 30 to 45 in good health. The chain recombines TRBV19 with TRBJ1-1, with D hard to call. Sequenced input: naive CD4+ T cells sorted from blood. As to subset: CD45RA+ positively selected. In DNA form, the CDR3 reads TGTGCCAGTAGTATAGCTTTCGGGGAAACTGAAGCTTTCTTT. It translates to CASSIAFGETEAFF.